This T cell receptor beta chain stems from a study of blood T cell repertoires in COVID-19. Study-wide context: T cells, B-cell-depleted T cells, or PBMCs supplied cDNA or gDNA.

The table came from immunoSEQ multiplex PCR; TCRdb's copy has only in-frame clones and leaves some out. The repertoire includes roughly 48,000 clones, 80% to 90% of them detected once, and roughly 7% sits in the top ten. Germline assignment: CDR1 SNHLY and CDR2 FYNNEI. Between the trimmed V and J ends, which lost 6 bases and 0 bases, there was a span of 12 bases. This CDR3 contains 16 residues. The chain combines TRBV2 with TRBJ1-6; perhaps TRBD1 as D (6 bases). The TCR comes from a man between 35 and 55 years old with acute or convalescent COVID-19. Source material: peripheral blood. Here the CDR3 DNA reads TGTGCCAGCAGCGGACAGTCGAGCTCCTATAATTCACCCCTCCACTTT. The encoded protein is CASSGQSSSYNSPLHF.